The source of this TCR beta chain is a study of identical twins. Template switching, a step in the protocol, added a universal primer site, and cDNA carried unique molecular identifiers. TCRdb re-analysed the 5' RACE reads in MiXCR, keeping a single row per CDR3 protein. The sample includes 1.5 million to 2 million distinct CDR3 sequences, about 32% of them seen just once. General study findings and limits: In cord blood, abundant beta clonotypes had fewer insertions; memory showed no trend. One should note that invariant MAIT and iNKT cells could partly confound zero-insertion analyses.

The CDR3 runs to 15 residues. V was shortened by 3 bases and J by 3 bases, with 15 bases between the two germline ends. Germline assignment: CDR1 KGHSH and CDR2 LQKENI. As for this clonotype: Its target is not known.

This TCR was sampled from a newborn girl in good health. The sample consisted of cord blood. V is TRBV18 and J is TRBJ2-7; possible D gene TRBD1, 5 bases. The CDR3 DNA is TGTGCCAGCTCACCCCCAGGTAGGGGCCTCTACGAGCAGTACTTC. Protein sequence: CASSPPGRGLYEQYF.